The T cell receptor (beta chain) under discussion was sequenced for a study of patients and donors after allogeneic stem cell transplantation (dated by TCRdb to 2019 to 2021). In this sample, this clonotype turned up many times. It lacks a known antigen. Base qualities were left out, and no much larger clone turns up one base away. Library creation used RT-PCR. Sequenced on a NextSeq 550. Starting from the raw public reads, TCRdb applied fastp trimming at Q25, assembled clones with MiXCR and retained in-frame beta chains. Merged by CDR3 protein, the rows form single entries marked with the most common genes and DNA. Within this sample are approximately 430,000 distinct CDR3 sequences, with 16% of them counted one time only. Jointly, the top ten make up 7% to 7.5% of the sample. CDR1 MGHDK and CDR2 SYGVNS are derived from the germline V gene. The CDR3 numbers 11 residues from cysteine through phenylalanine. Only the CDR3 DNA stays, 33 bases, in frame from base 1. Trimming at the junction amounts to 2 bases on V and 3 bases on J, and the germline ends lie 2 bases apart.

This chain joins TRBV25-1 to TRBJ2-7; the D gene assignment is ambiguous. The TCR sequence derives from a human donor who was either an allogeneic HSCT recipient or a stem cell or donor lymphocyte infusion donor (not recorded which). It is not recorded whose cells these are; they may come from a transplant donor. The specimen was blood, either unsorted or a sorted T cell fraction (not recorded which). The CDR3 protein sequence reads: CASSEIYEQYF. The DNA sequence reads TGTGCCAGCAGTGAAATCTACGAGCAGTACTTC.